A selection of T cell receptor beta chains follows, all from one sample in a study of CD8+ T cells in alopecia areata. TCRdb's table, derived via immunoSEQ multiplex PCR, lists solely in-frame clones and lacks some. The table includes about 190,000 clones, 50% to 60% detected once. The sequences come from CD4+ T cells sorted from blood, collected at week 4, from a patient treated with tofacitinib. Receptors were obtained from a human donor with alopecia areata. The CDR3 runs from the conserved cysteine through the conserved F or W. Each record gives: V gene, D gene, clone size, J gene, CDR3 protein, CDR3 DNA. A D gene is named only where the DNA matches it firmly. The size of a clone is reported for some rows only, either as once, few or many, or as a class for expanded clones.

v_gene: TRBV29-1; d_gene: -; abundance: -; j_gene: TRBJ1-2; CDR3aa: CSVDRLGGYTF; CDR3nt: TGCAGCGTGGACCGCCTTGGTGGCTACACCTTC
v_gene: TRBV7-9; d_gene: -; abundance: -; j_gene: TRBJ2-7; CDR3aa: CASSLVLGRSYEQYF; CDR3nt: TGTGCCAGCAGCTTAGTCCTTGGACGATCCTACGAGCAGTACTTC
v_gene: TRBV7-3; d_gene: TRBD1; abundance: few; j_gene: TRBJ1-1; CDR3aa: CASSQSDRGQFTEAFF; CDR3nt: TGTGCCAGCAGCCAATCGGACAGGGGGCAGTTCACTGAAGCTTTCTTT
v_gene: TRBV30; d_gene: TRBD1; abundance: -; j_gene: TRBJ1-1; CDR3aa: CAWSSDRAEAFF; CDR3nt: TGTGCCTGGAGTTCTGACAGGGCTGAAGCTTTCTTT
v_gene: TRBV7-2; d_gene: -; abundance: -; j_gene: TRBJ1-1; CDR3aa: CANIPGQPLTEAFF; CDR3nt: TGTGCCAATATCCCCGGACAGCCTCTCACTGAAGCTTTCTTT
v_gene: TRBV7-2; d_gene: -; abundance: many; j_gene: TRBJ1-5; CDR3aa: CASSTPHYGPQHF; CDR3nt: TGTGCCAGCAGCACCCCCCATTACGGGCCCCAGCATTTT
v_gene: TRBV2; d_gene: -; abundance: few; j_gene: TRBJ2-4; CDR3aa: CASSNSFSGAKNIQYF; CDR3nt: TGTGCCAGCAGTAATAGCTTCTCTGGGGCCAAAAACATTCAGTACTTC
v_gene: TRBV29-1; d_gene: TRBD2; abundance: -; j_gene: TRBJ2-1; CDR3aa: CSGARGDVGQFF; CDR3nt: TGCAGCGGGGCCCGGGGGGACGTAGGGCAGTTCTTC
v_gene: TRBV7-7; d_gene: -; abundance: -; j_gene: TRBJ2-3; CDR3aa: CASSLRPSTDTQYF; CDR3nt: TGTGCTAGCAGCTTAAGGCCAAGCACAGATACGCAGTATTTT
v_gene: TRBV30; d_gene: -; abundance: -; j_gene: TRBJ1-1; CDR3aa: CAWKSRGAWTEAFF; CDR3nt: TGTGCCTGGAAAAGTCGGGGGGCTTGGACTGAAGCTTTCTTT
v_gene: TRBV7-2; d_gene: TRBD1; abundance: -; j_gene: TRBJ1-5; CDR3aa: CASSFFIPGTGHSNQPQHF; CDR3nt: TGTGCCAGCAGCTTTTTCATCCCCGGGACAGGGCATAGCAATCAGCCCCAGCATTTT
v_gene: TRBV19; d_gene: TRBD2; abundance: -; j_gene: TRBJ2-7; CDR3aa: CASSIGWGAGGSEQYF; CDR3nt: TGTGCCAGTAGTATCGGTTGGGGAGCGGGAGGATCCGAGCAGTACTTC
v_gene: TRBV5-6; d_gene: TRBD1; abundance: -; j_gene: TRBJ2-7; CDR3aa: CASTLGQGYEQYF; CDR3nt: TGTGCCAGCACCCTTGGACAGGGCTACGAGCAGTACTTC
v_gene: TRBV30; d_gene: TRBD1; abundance: few; j_gene: TRBJ2-7; CDR3aa: CAWSVGNRGPGQYF; CDR3nt: TGTGCCTGGAGTGTGGGTAACAGGGGGCCGGGGCAGTACTTC
v_gene: TRBV5-6; d_gene: TRBD1; abundance: few; j_gene: TRBJ1-1; CDR3aa: CASSIGQGDTEAFF; CDR3nt: TGTGCCAGCAGCATCGGACAGGGGGACACTGAAGCTTTCTTT
v_gene: TRBV4-2; d_gene: -; abundance: -; j_gene: TRBJ1-1; CDR3aa: CASSRDTRFPLEAFF; CDR3nt: TGTGCCAGCAGCCGGGACACCAGATTCCCCCTTGAAGCTTTCTTT
v_gene: TRBV7-7; d_gene: TRBD2; abundance: few; j_gene: TRBJ2-1; CDR3aa: CASSLAAGGENEQFF; CDR3nt: TGTGCCAGCAGCTTAGCTGCGGGGGGAGAAAATGAGCAGTTCTTC
v_gene: TRBV30; d_gene: TRBD1; abundance: -; j_gene: TRBJ1-5; CDR3aa: CAWSRMGTGNYQPQHF; CDR3nt: TGTGCCTGGAGCAGAATGGGGACAGGGAATTACCAGCCCCAGCATTTT
v_gene: TRBV6-6; d_gene: TRBD1; abundance: few; j_gene: TRBJ1-2; CDR3aa: CASSQSQGAYGYTF; CDR3nt: TGTGCCAGCAGTCAAAGTCAGGGGGCATATGGCTACACCTTC
v_gene: TRBV5-1; d_gene: TRBD1; abundance: -; j_gene: TRBJ1-4; CDR3aa: CASSFRTGGTEKLFF; CDR3nt: TGCGCCAGCAGCTTCCGGACAGGGGGAACTGAGAAACTGTTTTTT
v_gene: TRBV28; d_gene: TRBD1; abundance: few; j_gene: TRBJ2-7; CDR3aa: CASSLDRVVVEQYF; CDR3nt: TGTGCCAGCAGTTTGGACAGGGTGGTGGTCGAGCAGTACTTC
v_gene: TRBV30; d_gene: -; abundance: few; j_gene: TRBJ2-4; CDR3aa: CACHPEGLAKNIQYF; CDR3nt: TGTGCCTGCCACCCGGAGGGACTAGCCAAAAACATTCAGTACTTC
v_gene: TRBV29-1; d_gene: TRBD2; abundance: -; j_gene: TRBJ2-1; CDR3aa: CSAPRGGSYNEQFF; CDR3nt: TGCAGCGCGCCTCGGGGGGGTTCCTACAATGAGCAGTTCTTC
v_gene: TRBV6-5; d_gene: TRBD1; abundance: -; j_gene: TRBJ2-2; CDR3aa: CASFEGQSNTGELFF; CDR3nt: TGTGCCAGCTTCGAGGGACAGAGTAACACCGGGGAGCTGTTTTTT
v_gene: TRBV28; d_gene: TRBD2; abundance: few; j_gene: TRBJ2-1; CDR3aa: CASSGGSRDEQFF; CDR3nt: TGTGCCAGCAGTGGCGGGAGCCGGGATGAGCAGTTCTTC
v_gene: TRBV30; d_gene: TRBD1; abundance: -; j_gene: TRBJ2-1; CDR3aa: CAWRDDRGVGNEQFF; CDR3nt: TGTGCCTGGAGGGACGACAGGGGGGTTGGGAATGAGCAGTTCTTC
v_gene: TRBV5-1; d_gene: TRBD1; abundance: -; j_gene: TRBJ2-6; CDR3aa: CASSPPDRRISGANVLTF; CDR3nt: TGCGCCAGCAGCCCCCCGGACAGGCGAATCTCTGGGGCCAACGTCCTGACTTTC
v_gene: TRBV7-2; d_gene: -; abundance: -; j_gene: TRBJ1-5; CDR3aa: CASSGRGSEPQHF; CDR3nt: TGTGCCAGCAGCGGCAGGGGAAGTGAGCCCCAGCATTTT
v_gene: TRBV6-6; d_gene: -; abundance: few; j_gene: TRBJ2-2; CDR3aa: CASSRAPNTGELFF; CDR3nt: TGTGCCAGCTCCCGGGCCCCGAACACCGGGGAGCTGTTTTTT
v_gene: TRBV4-1; d_gene: -; abundance: -; j_gene: TRBJ1-1; CDR3aa: CASSQGWLDTEAFF; CDR3nt: TGCGCCAGCAGCCAAGGGTGGCTCGACACTGAAGCTTTCTTT
v_gene: TRBV7-6; d_gene: -; abundance: -; j_gene: TRBJ1-2; CDR3aa: CATTPGTRHYGYTF; CDR3nt: TGTGCCACAACCCCGGGGACAAGACACTATGGCTACACCTTC
v_gene: TRBV29-1; d_gene: TRBD2; abundance: -; j_gene: TRBJ2-1; CDR3aa: CSVQRLAGVSEQFF; CDR3nt: TGCAGCGTCCAAAGACTAGCGGGAGTTAGTGAGCAGTTCTTC
v_gene: TRBV7-2; d_gene: -; abundance: -; j_gene: TRBJ2-1; CDR3aa: CASTSGAYNEQFF; CDR3nt: TGTGCCAGCACCTCCGGGGCTTACAATGAGCAGTTCTTC
v_gene: TRBV6-5; d_gene: -; abundance: -; j_gene: TRBJ1-2; CDR3aa: CASSYSRVYGYTF; CDR3nt: TGTGCCAGCAGTTACTCGAGGGTCTACGGCTACACCTTC
v_gene: TRBV7-2; d_gene: TRBD2; abundance: -; j_gene: TRBJ2-3; CDR3aa: CASSGRGSGRFADTQYF; CDR3nt: TGTGCCAGCAGCGGCCGGGGTAGCGGGAGATTTGCAGATACGCAGTATTTT
v_gene: TRBV27; d_gene: TRBD2; abundance: -; j_gene: TRBJ2-3; CDR3aa: CASGIGEGMQYF; CDR3nt: TGTGCCAGCGGCATCGGGGAGGGAATGCAGTATTTT
v_gene: TRBV25-1; d_gene: -; abundance: -; j_gene: TRBJ2-3; CDR3aa: CASSLPGKSDTQYF; CDR3nt: TGTGCCAGCAGTCTTCCCGGGAAGTCAGATACGCAGTATTTT
v_gene: TRBV28; d_gene: TRBD2; abundance: -; j_gene: TRBJ2-7; CDR3aa: CASNPTGLAGTYEQYF; CDR3nt: TGTGCCAGCAACCCTACGGGGCTAGCGGGGACCTACGAGCAGTACTTC
v_gene: TRBV23-1; d_gene: TRBD1; abundance: -; j_gene: TRBJ1-2; CDR3aa: CASSRRDRHYGYTF; CDR3nt: TGCGCCAGCAGTCGACGGGACAGGCACTATGGCTACACCTTC
v_gene: TRBV6-6; d_gene: TRBD1; abundance: few; j_gene: TRBJ2-7; CDR3aa: CASSSKDRASYEQYF; CDR3nt: TGTGCCAGCAGTTCAAAGGACAGGGCGTCCTACGAGCAGTACTTC
v_gene: TRBV2; d_gene: -; abundance: -; j_gene: TRBJ1-5; CDR3aa: CASSESGKNQPQHF; CDR3nt: TGTGCCAGCAGTGAATCCGGGAAGAATCAGCCCCAGCATTTT
v_gene: TRBV15; d_gene: -; abundance: -; j_gene: TRBJ2-5; CDR3aa: CATSRTLGKLQETQYF; CDR3nt: TGTGCCACCAGCAGAACGCTTGGAAAACTCCAAGAGACCCAGTACTTC
v_gene: TRBV29-1; d_gene: -; abundance: few; j_gene: TRBJ2-3; CDR3aa: CSVGDLYTDTQYF; CDR3nt: TGCAGCGTGGGGGACTTGTACACAGATACGCAGTATTTT
v_gene: TRBV19; d_gene: TRBD1; abundance: -; j_gene: TRBJ1-3; CDR3aa: CASTRDSHSGNTIYF; CDR3nt: TGTGCCAGTACGAGGGACAGCCACTCTGGAAACACCATATATTTT
v_gene: TRBV5-1; d_gene: -; abundance: -; j_gene: TRBJ2-5; CDR3aa: CASSHQGGETQYF; CDR3nt: TGCGCCAGCAGCCACCAGGGGGGAGAGACCCAGTACTTC
v_gene: TRBV7-2; d_gene: TRBD1; abundance: -; j_gene: TRBJ2-2; CDR3aa: CASSRQGITGELFF; CDR3nt: TGTGCCAGCAGCCGACAGGGAATCACCGGGGAGCTGTTTTTT
v_gene: TRBV29-1; d_gene: -; abundance: -; j_gene: TRBJ2-5; CDR3aa: CSVRAYQETQYF; CDR3nt: TGCAGCGTCAGGGCATACCAAGAGACCCAGTACTTC
v_gene: TRBV4-1; d_gene: -; abundance: -; j_gene: TRBJ2-7; CDR3aa: CASSQEGSPREQYF; CDR3nt: TGCGCCAGCAGCCAAGAAGGGTCCCCGAGGGAGCAGTACTTC
v_gene: TRBV7-2; d_gene: -; abundance: -; j_gene: TRBJ2-1; CDR3aa: CASSTAPQIGEQFF; CDR3nt: TGTGCCAGCAGCACCGCTCCTCAGATCGGTGAGCAGTTCTTC
v_gene: TRBV4-1; d_gene: TRBD1; abundance: -; j_gene: TRBJ2-5; CDR3aa: CASSQGTGRETQYF; CDR3nt: TGCGCCAGCAGCCAAGGGACAGGGCGGGAGACCCAGTACTTC
v_gene: TRBV30; d_gene: -; abundance: -; j_gene: TRBJ1-2; CDR3aa: CAALLGGAGGYTF; CDR3nt: TGTGCCGCGTTACTGGGTGGGGCGGGAGGCTACACCTTC